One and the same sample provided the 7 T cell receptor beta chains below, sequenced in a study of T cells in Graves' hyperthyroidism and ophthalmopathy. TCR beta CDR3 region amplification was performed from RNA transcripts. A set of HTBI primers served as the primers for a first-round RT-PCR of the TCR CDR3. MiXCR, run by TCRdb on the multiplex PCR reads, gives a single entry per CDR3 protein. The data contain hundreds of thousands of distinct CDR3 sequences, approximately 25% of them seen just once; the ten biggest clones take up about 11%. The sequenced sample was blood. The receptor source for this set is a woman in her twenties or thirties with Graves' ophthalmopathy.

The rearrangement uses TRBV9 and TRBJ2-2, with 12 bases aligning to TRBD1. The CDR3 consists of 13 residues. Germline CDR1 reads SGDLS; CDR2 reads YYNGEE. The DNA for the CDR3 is TGTGCTTCCGGGACAGGGGGCTCCGGGGAGCTGTTTTTT. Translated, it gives CASGTGGSGELFF.

CDR3 DNA: TGTGCCAGCAGCTTAGTTGTGGGAACTAACACTGAAGCTTTCTTT. Its protein product is CASSLVVGTNTEAFF. The chain links TRBV7-8 to TRBJ1-1; D uncertain. The V and J ends lost 1 base and 2 bases respectively, with 11 bases between them. This CDR3 has 15 residues. Germline-derived CDR1 and CDR2 are SGHVS and FQNEAQ.

The CDR3 spells CASSLGSGGRRDTQYF. The CDR3 DNA follows: TGTGCCAGCAGCTTAGGTAGCGGGGGGCGCAGAGATACGCAGTATTTT. The J gene is TRBJ2-3, the V gene TRBV11-3, with 10 positions matching TRBD2. The ends lost 1 base at V and 5 bases at J; junction bases unmatched: 6. The germline V gene encodes CDR1 SGHNT and CDR2 YENEEA. The CDR3 is 16 amino acids.

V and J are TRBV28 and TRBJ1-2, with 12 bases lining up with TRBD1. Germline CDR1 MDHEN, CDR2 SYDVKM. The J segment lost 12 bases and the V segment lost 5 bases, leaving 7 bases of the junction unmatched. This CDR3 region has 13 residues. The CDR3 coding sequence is TGTGCCAGCAGTCTGCCGGGACAGGGGGCGGACACCTTC. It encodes CASSLPGQGADTF.

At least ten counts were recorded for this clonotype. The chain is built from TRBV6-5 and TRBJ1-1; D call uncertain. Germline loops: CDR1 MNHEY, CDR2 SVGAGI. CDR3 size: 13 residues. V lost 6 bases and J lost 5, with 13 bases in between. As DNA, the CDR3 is TGTGCCAGCAGAAACCCCATTGGTACTGAAGCTTTCTTT. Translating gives CASRNPIGTEAFF.

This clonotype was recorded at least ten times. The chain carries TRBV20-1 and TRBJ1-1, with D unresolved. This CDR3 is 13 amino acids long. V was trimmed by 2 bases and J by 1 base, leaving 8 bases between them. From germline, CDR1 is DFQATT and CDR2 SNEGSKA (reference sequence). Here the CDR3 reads CSARHPSNTEAFF. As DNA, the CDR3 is TGCAGTGCTAGACACCCCTCGAACACTGAAGCTTTCTTT.

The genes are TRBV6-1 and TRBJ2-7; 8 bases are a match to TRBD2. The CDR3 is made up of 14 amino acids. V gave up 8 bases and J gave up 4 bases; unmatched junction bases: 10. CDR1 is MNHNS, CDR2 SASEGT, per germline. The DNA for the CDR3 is TGTGCCAGCTCACCGGGACTAGACCGGTACGAGCAGTACTTC. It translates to CASSPGLDRYEQYF.